This TCR beta chain was identified during a study of shared clonotypes between healthy human individuals. The study, taken as a whole, reports: Roughly 5% of naive CD4 clonotypes were shared across several donors.

Germline V gene lookup returns CDR1 MDHEN and CDR2 SYDVKM. This CDR3 is built from 15 residues. V trimming: 8 bases; J trimming: 8 bases; junction bases outside the gene matches: 13. Turning to this clone: As yet, its antigen is unknown.

Profiling relied on immunoSEQ multiplex PCR, and the TCRdb table lists in-frame clones only, not all of them. The sample has fewer than 850,000 clones, 55% to 75% seen once; the top ten hold 1.5% to 2%. V usage is TRBV28 and J usage is TRBJ2-1, with TRBD1 identical over 9 bases. This clonotype originated in a woman aged 30 to 39 in good health. Source material: memory CD4+ T cells sorted from blood. As for subset: CD45RA-negative fraction. CDR3 DNA sequence: TGTGCCAGCCACAAGGCGCGGACAGGGGTTCATGAGCAGTTCTTC. Translation gives CASHKARTGVHEQFF.